The 21 T cell receptor beta chains below were found in one sample sequenced in a study of T cell clonotyping in hematopoietic cell transplantation. The table came from immunoSEQ multiplex PCR; TCRdb's copy has only in-frame clones and leaves some out. Here the sample spans almost 20,000 clones, 65% to 80% being singletons. Sequencing was performed on peripheral blood mononuclear cells. The receptors shown here come from a man between 60 and 70 years old in good health. Some clones in this sample may be carry-over from other donors' samples.

This clone has more than one count but fewer than ten. CDR3 nucleotides: TGCGCCAGCAGCCCTGGGACAGGGATCAATCAGCCCCAGCATTTT. As protein: CASSPGTGINQPQHF. The J gene is TRBJ1-5, the V gene TRBV5-1; 9 nucleotides align to TRBD1. Germline V gives CDR1 SGHRS, CDR2 YFSETQ. CDR3 length: 15 amino acids. Trimming cost V 4 bases and J 3 bases; bases outside gene matches: 5.

This chain joins TRBV9 and TRBJ1-1, with unresolved D. Germline V gene lookup returns CDR1 SGDLS and CDR2 YYNGEE. Trimming left V 4 bases short and J 11 bases short, with 21 bases between. The length of the CDR3 is 14 residues. The DNA of the CDR3 is TGTGCCAGCAGCCCCCGGAGCGGGAGTACGGTTGCTTTCTTT. The encoded protein is CASSPRSGSTVAFF.

In its sample, this clone was seen a few times. This sequence joins TRBV9 and TRBJ2-3; maybe TRBD2 (7 bases). The V gene lost 0 bases and the J gene lost 5 bases, with 13 bases spanning the gap. Germline values: CDR1 SGDLS, CDR2 YYNGEE. The CDR3 consists of 15 residues. As DNA, the CDR3 is TGTGCCAGCAGCGTAGTGGGACTACAGGGAGATACGCAGTATTTT. Encoded protein: CASSVVGLQGDTQYF.

The J gene is TRBJ2-7, the V gene TRBV19; D assignment may be TRBD1 or TRBD2 (5 bases each). This CDR3 comprises 14 residues. Germline V gives CDR1 LNHDA, CDR2 SQIVND (reference sequence). Trimming cost V 5 bases and J 3 bases, with 14 bases left between them. CDR3 coding DNA: TGTGCCAGTAGTCTGACCGGGACCTTCTACGAGCAGTACTTC. Amino acid sequence: CASSLTGTFYEQYF.

V is TRBV9 and J is TRBJ2-7, with 9 bases lining up with TRBD1. The germline V gene has CDR1 SGDLS and CDR2 YYNGEE. V gave up 3 bases and J gave up 3 bases; unmatched junction bases: 4. CDR3 length: 14 amino acids. The CDR3 coding sequence is TGTGCCAGCAGCGCGGACAGGGGAGGCTACGAGCAGTACTTC. Translated: CASSADRGGYEQYF.

CDR3 sequence (DNA): TGTGCCAGCAGCTTATCAGGCTATGGCTACACCTTC. Translated: CASSLSGYGYTF. This chain connects TRBV7-2 to TRBJ1-2; D is unresolved. The V gene lost 2 bases and the J gene lost 4 bases, with 5 bases spanning the gap. CDR3 length equals 12 residues. Germline V gene lookup returns CDR1 SGHTA and CDR2 FQGNSA.

CDR3 region: CASSEWGGPTGNEQFF. In DNA form, the CDR3 reads TGTGCCAGCAGTGAATGGGGCGGTCCGACGGGGAATGAGCAGTTCTTC. The rearrangement links TRBV6-1 to TRBJ2-1; D may match TRBD1 or TRBD2 (5 bases each). Trimming took 2 bases from V and 7 from J, leaving 18 bases between them. The V gene's germline CDR1 is MNHNS and CDR2 SASEGT. The CDR3 has 16 residues.

About this clone itself: Because it lacks the conserved phenylalanine or tryptophan at the end, this CDR3 is likely a read error. V gene TRBV4-2 combines with J gene TRBJ1-2; no reliable D call. The CDR3 is made up of 13 amino acids. Germline-derived CDR1 and CDR2 are LGHNA and YNFKEQ. V dropped 1 base and J dropped 2 bases, with 5 bases sitting between them. The CDR3 nucleotides read TGTGCCAGCAGCCAAGGGGGAAACTATGGCTACACCCTC. Translated, it gives CASSQGGNYGYTL.

This clone was seen only once. The V call is TRBV9, the J call TRBJ2-2, with D possibly matching TRBD2 (6 bases). CDR3 length equals 13 residues. The V and J ends lost 4 bases and 5 bases respectively, with 9 bases between them. The germline V gene has CDR1 SGDLS and CDR2 YYNGEE. The CDR3 loop reads CASSLGTTGELFF. The CDR3, as DNA: TGTGCCAGCAGCCTGGGGACTACCGGGGAGCTGTTTTTT.

The chain recombines TRBV5-1 with TRBJ2-5; 8 bases are a match to TRBD1. The J call is in doubt because the DNA end fits TRBJ2-7 better. This CDR3 is built from 18 residues. Germline V lookup: CDR1 SGHRS, CDR2 YFSETQ. CDR3 bases: TGCGCCAGCCCCGTAAAGGTCGGCCGGGACAGGATTTCCTACGAGCAGTACTTC. This gives the protein CASPVKVGRDRISYEQYF.

The chain combines TRBV6-5 with TRBJ2-5; no clear D. V lost 8 bases and J lost 1, with 5 bases in between. Germline V lookup: CDR1 MNHEY, CDR2 SVGAGI. The CDR3 sequence is 11 residues long. CDR3 nucleotide sequence: TGTGCCAGCCGCTTCCAAGAGACCCAGTACTTC. Residues: CASRFQETQYF.

CDR3 loop: CATSRVEGVTGELFF. The CDR3 DNA reads TGTGCCACCAGCAGAGTGGAGGGTGTCACCGGGGAGCTGTTTTTT. This rearrangement joins TRBV15 to TRBJ2-2, with D tentatively TRBD2 (6 bases). V shed 1 base and J shed 4 bases, with 10 bases lying between them. The CDR3 sequence is 15 residues long. Germline values: CDR1 LNHNV, CDR2 YYDKDF (reference sequence). Using reference TRBV15 and TRBJ2-2 for the parts outside the CDR3, the full variable domain is DAMVIQNPRYQVTQFGKPVTLSCSQTLNHNVMYWYQQKSSQAPKLLFHYYDKDFNNEADTPDNFQSRRPNTSFCFLDIRSPGLGDTAMYLCATSRVEGVTGELFFGEGSRLTVL.

The chain combines TRBV6-5 with TRBJ1-2, with a weak D call TRBD1 (5 bases). This CDR3 contains 13 residues. Germline V lookup: CDR1 MNHEY, CDR2 SVGAGI. The V gene lost 2 bases and the J gene lost 6 bases, with 10 bases spanning the gap. DNA of the CDR3: TGTGCCAGCAGTTACGGGGGAGTTGATGGCTACACCTTC. Its protein product is CASSYGGVDGYTF.

Details on this clone: Other DNA sequences of this sample code for an identical CDR3. The J gene is TRBJ1-4, the V gene TRBV10-3; D is uncertain. This CDR3 has 16 residues. Germline V gene data show CDR1 as ENHRY and CDR2 as SYGVKD. The ends were cut back, 3 bases at V and 2 bases at J, with 13 bases in the middle. The CDR3 bases are TGTGCCATCAGTGAAACGCAGCGAGCGACTAATGAAAAACTGTTTTTT. This gives the protein CAISETQRATNEKLFF.

This chain joins TRBV28 and TRBJ1-2; D perhaps matches TRBD1 (5 bases). CDR3 length equals 14 residues. V was shortened by 5 bases and J by 2 bases, with 12 bases between the two germline ends. Germline V lookup: CDR1 MDHEN, CDR2 SYDVKM. CDR3 DNA: TGTGCCAGCAGTAACGGACGGGACAACTATGGCTACACCTTC. Protein product: CASSNGRDNYGYTF.

This chain links TRBV7-3 with TRBJ2-1, with D perhaps assigned TRBD1 or TRBD2 (6 bases each). V lost 5 bases to trimming and J lost 8 bases, with 19 bases between them. The germline gives CDR1 SGHTA, CDR2 FQGTGA. This CDR3 spans 15 amino acids. The CDR3 DNA follows: TGTGCCAGCAGCCGGGGACTCCCGGGGGCTTATGAGCAGTTCTTC. This encodes CASSRGLPGAYEQFF.

V gene TRBV2 combines with J gene TRBJ2-7; 14 bases align to TRBD2. With V trimmed by 4 bases and J by 6 bases, 11 bases remained unmatched. Germline CDR1 reads SNHLY; CDR2 reads FYNNEI. This CDR3 comprises 17 residues. This chain's CDR3 is CASSGTSGRRRRGEQYF. CDR3 sequence (DNA): TGTGCCAGCAGTGGGACTAGCGGGAGGCGGCGGCGGGGCGAGCAGTACTTC. The full variable domain, completed using reference TRBV2 and TRBJ2-7, is EPEVTQTPSHQVTQMGQEVILRCVPISNHLYFYWYRQILGQKVEFLVSFYNNEISEKSEIFDDQFSVERPDGSNFTLKIRSTKLEDSAMYFCASSGTSGRRRRGEQYFGPGTRLTVT.

This sequence joins TRBV5-1 and TRBJ1-2, with TRBD1 matching 9 bases. V was clipped by 0 bases and J by 8 bases; unmatched bases: 5. Germline values: CDR1 SGHRS, CDR2 YFSETQ. The CDR3 covers 14 residues. The CDR3 bases are TGCGCCAGCAGCTTGGGACAGGGGGAGCAGGGCTACACCTTC. Translating gives CASSLGQGEQGYTF.

The chain links TRBV11-2 to TRBJ2-1; D might be TRBD2 (5 bases). The V end was cut by 5 bases, the J end by 0 bases, with 11 bases between. This CDR3 has 15 amino acids. Germline V CDR1 and CDR2: SGHAT, FQNNGV. The CDR3 loop reads CASSSGRASYNEQFF. CDR3 DNA: TGTGCCAGCAGCAGCGGACGGGCCTCCTACAATGAGCAGTTCTTC.

This chain links TRBV30 with TRBJ2-7; D is possibly TRBD1 (7 bases). CDR1 GTSNPN and CDR2 SVGIG come from the germline V gene (reference sequence). The length of the CDR3 is 14 residues. V lost 2 bases, J lost 4 bases, and 15 bases lay in between. CDR3 bases: TGTGCCTGGAGTAGGGGGGACAGTTTGTACGAGCAGTACTTC. As protein: CAWSRGDSLYEQYF. Full variable domain (remainder filled in from reference TRBV30 and TRBJ2-7): SQTIHQWPATLVQPVGSPLSLECTVEGTSNPNLYWYRQAAGRGLQLLFYSVGIGQISSEVPQNLSASRPQDRQFILSSKKLLLSDSGFYLCAWSRGDSLYEQYFGPGTRLTVT.

V usage is TRBV11-2 and J usage is TRBJ2-2, with 7 bases lining up with TRBD2. The CDR3 runs to 15 residues. Germline V gives CDR1 SGHAT, CDR2 FQNNGV. Unmatched junction bases numbered 8, after V lost 5 bases and J lost 5 bases. CDR3 amino acids: CASSLSGLLTGELFF. CDR3 coding DNA: TGTGCCAGCAGCCTTTCGGGACTATTAACCGGGGAGCTGTTTTTT.